A single sample is the source of the 3 T cell receptor beta chains below, sequenced in a study of blood T cell repertoires in COVID-19. Produced via immunoSEQ multiplex PCR; TCRdb's table is partial and in-frame only. Of approximately 50,000 clones in the sample, 77% were seen once. The sequencing input was peripheral blood. The receptors stem from a man between 65 and 85 years old with active or convalescent COVID-19.

The sample holds one count of this clone. This chain joins TRBV2 and TRBJ2-3, with TRBD2 matching over 10 bases. The V gene's germline CDR1 is SNHLY and CDR2 FYNNEI. CDR3 length equals 15 residues. J gave up 3 bases and V 7 bases, and 7 bases lay outside the gene matches. CDR3 in DNA: TGTGCCAGCAATTACGTGGGACTAGCGACAGATACGCAGTATTTT. Its translation: CASNYVGLATDTQYF.

This clone was observed a handful of times. The CDR3 bases are TGTGCCAGCAGTTTCCCCCGGTGGCAGTACTTC. As protein: CASSFPRWQYF. The chain uses TRBV6-7 and TRBJ2-7; D is ambiguous. TRBV6-7 is marked as an open reading frame, function uncertain. The CDR3 has 11 amino acids. V shed 4 bases and J shed 9 bases, with 10 bases lying between them.

The J gene is TRBJ2-1, the V gene TRBV5-1, with D maybe TRBD1 (6 bases). The germline CDR1 and CDR2 sequences are SGHRS and YFSETQ. Between the trimmed V and J ends, which lost 4 bases and 7 bases, there was a span of 18 bases. The CDR3 loop spans 15 amino acids. CDR3 sequence (DNA): TGCGCCAGCAGCGGGGAGACAGGAGTCGGTAATGAGCAGTTCTTC. Translated, it gives CASSGETGVGNEQFF.